What follows describes a single TCR beta chain. The V end was cut by 4 bases, the J end by 3 bases, with 11 bases between. The CDR3 has 14 residues. Germline CDR1 is LGHDT and CDR2 is YNNKEL (reference sequence). The data were obtained in a study of CD8 T cells in Susac syndrome. Reverse transcription of 0.5 to 1 ug RNA was performed with random hexamers. The immunoSEQ assay covered 54 Vbeta and 13 Jbeta segments for CDR3. TCRdb re-called the immunoSEQ multiplex PCR reads through MiXCR, storing one row per CDR3 protein. The repertoire holds around 200,000 distinct CDR3 sequences, approximately 95% seen once, with 0.07% to 0.095% in the top ten.

V gene TRBV3-1 combines with J gene TRBJ2-3; D is ambiguous. Sequenced sample: CD4+ T cells from PBMCs. This clonotype originated in a human donor with multiple sclerosis. This CDR3 reads CASSRRVQTDTQYF. The CDR3 DNA follows: TGTGCCAGCAGCCGCCGGGTGCAAACAGATACGCAGTATTTT.